The rows below give T cell receptor beta chains drawn from one sample of a study of Graves' ophthalmopathy and Graves' hyperthyroidism. TCRdb redid the calling of the multiplex PCR reads with MiXCR, one entry per CDR3 protein. The sample records 740,000 or so distinct CDR3 sequences, roughly 40% being singletons. The material sequenced was peripheral blood. The receptors shown here come from an adult man with Graves' ophthalmopathy. The CDR3 runs from the conserved cysteine through the conserved F or W. The D gene is left open where the match is weak. Size values are once, few and many counts, or a class for expanded clones, and some rows have none.

.,few,TRBV12-3/TRBV12-4,TRBJ1-4,CASSEWQASGKLFF,TGTGCCAGCAGTGAATGGCAGGCCAGCGGAAAACTGTTTTTT
.,few,TRBV15,TRBJ2-5,CATSRGTAEETQYF,TGTGCCACCAGCAGAGGGACAGCCGAAGAGACCCAGTACTTC
.,few,TRBV11-2,TRBJ2-7,CASSLTDHEQYF,TGTGCCAGCAGCTTAACCGACCACGAGCAGTACTTC
TRBD1,once,TRBV24-1,TRBJ1-2,CATSAWTGGDYGYTF,TGTGCCACCAGTGCCTGGACAGGAGGGGACTATGGCTACACCTTC
TRBD1,.,TRBV10-3,TRBJ1-2,CAISDGDRKTF,TGTGCCATCAGTGATGGGGACAGGAAAACCTTC
.,many,TRBV7-2,TRBJ2-7,CASSLAMGGGYEQYF,TGTGCCAGCAGCTTAGCGATGGGTGGGGGCTACGAGCAGTACTTC
TRBD2,.,TRBV25-1,TRBJ2-6,CASSYGRSSGGANVLTF,TGTGCCAGCAGTTACGGTCGGAGTAGCGGGGGGGCCAACGTCCTGACTTTC
TRBD2,few,TRBV15,TRBJ2-3,CATSSDLAGGPDTQYF,TGTGCCACCAGCAGCGATCTAGCGGGAGGGCCAGATACGCAGTATTTT
.,many,TRBV19,TRBJ1-5,CASTGIVSNQPQHF,TGTGCCAGCACAGGGATCGTTAGCAATCAGCCCCAGCATTTT
TRBD2,many,TRBV7-6,TRBJ2-7,CASSASGGSYEQYF,TGTGCCAGCAGCGCCTCGGGGGGCTCCTACGAGCAGTACTTC
.,few,TRBV5-8,TRBJ2-7,CASSLRVRGIFEQYF,TGTGCCAGCAGCTTGCGGGTCAGGGGTATTTTCGAGCAGTACTTC
.,.,TRBV4-3,TRBJ2-3,CASSQDGTPAMTQYF,TGCGCCAGCAGCCAAGATGGCACACCTGCTATGACGCAGTATTTT
.,few,TRBV20-1,TRBJ2-7,CSARDSSGPSYEQYF,TGCAGTGCTAGAGATTCAAGCGGGCCATCCTACGAGCAGTACTTC
TRBD2,few,TRBV7-9,TRBJ2-7,CASSPEKLAGLSYEQYF,TGTGCCAGCAGCCCCGAAAAACTAGCGGGACTATCCTACGAGCAGTACTTC
TRBD1,.,TRBV5-4,TRBJ2-2,CASSSKTGGRELFF,TGTGCCAGCAGCTCGAAGACAGGGGGACGGGAGCTGTTTTTT
TRBD2,few,TRBV20-1,TRBJ2-7,CSAPETAGVSYEQYF,TGCAGTGCGCCCGAGACAGCGGGAGTTTCCTACGAGCAGTACTTC
.,once,TRBV29-1,TRBJ2-5,CSVVSGRGTQYF,TGCAGCGTTGTCTCGGGCAGGGGGACCCAGTACTTC
.,.,TRBV15,TRBJ1-2,CATSSLASSNYGYTF,TGTGCCACCAGCAGCTTAGCCTCGTCTAACTATGGCTACACCTTC
TRBD1,many,TRBV15,TRBJ1-6,CATSRGSGTGDSPLHF,TGTGCCACCAGCAGAGGTTCTGGGACAGGAGATTCACCCCTCCACTTT
.,few,TRBV7-2,TRBJ2-2,CASSLEGQFGELFF,TGTGCCAGCAGCTTAGAAGGACAGTTCGGGGAGCTGTTTTTT
.,once,TRBV14,TRBJ1-2,CASSQANVGFHLNYGYTF,TGTGCCAGCAGCCAAGCTAATGTGGGCTTCCATCTCAACTATGGCTACACCTTC
TRBD2,.,TRBV24-1,TRBJ2-7,CSASGLAGGPFYEQYF,TGCAGTGCTAGCGGACTAGCGGGAGGGCCTTTCTACGAGCAGTACTTC
.,.,TRBV24-1,TRBJ1-5,CASTYDSTGRNQPQHF,TGTGCCAGCACTTACGACAGCACAGGTCGAAATCAGCCCCAGCATTTT
.,many,TRBV24-1,TRBJ1-5,CASSLGRGFQPQHF,TGTGCCAGCAGTCTGGGTCGGGGGTTTCAGCCCCAGCATTTT
.,.,TRBV7-9,TRBJ2-2,CASNQQHTGQLFF,TGTGCCAGCAATCAACAGCACACCGGGCAGCTGTTTTTT
.,.,TRBV11-2,TRBJ1-1,CASSLKQLGEAFF,TGTGCCAGCAGCTTAAAACAGTTAGGTGAAGCTTTCTTT
.,many,TRBV29-1,TRBJ1-2,CSVARTEGYGYTF,TGCAGCGTTGCTCGGACAGAAGGGTATGGCTACACCTTC
TRBD2,few,TRBV4-3,TRBJ2-5,CASSQVSGRDGETQYF,TGCGCCAGCAGCCAAGTCAGCGGGAGGGACGGCGAGACCCAGTACTTC
.,few,TRBV10-3,TRBJ2-2,CASNLASDTGELFF,TGTGCCAGCAACCTAGCGTCGGACACCGGGGAGCTGTTTTTT
.,.,TRBV25-1,TRBJ1-1,CASSESYTGGKAFF,TGTGCCAGCAGTGAATCGTACACCGGGGGCAAAGCTTTCTTT